This TCR beta chain was recovered during a study of Ad26.COV2.S vaccination and SARS-CoV-2 variants (dated by TCRdb to the early 2020s). Background on the whole study: Vaccine-arm donors were drawn from COV1001, a multicentre, randomized, double-blind, placebo-controlled phase I-IIa trial of Ad26.COV2.S in healthy adults. Throughout the experiments and outcome assessment, investigators stayed blinded to trial group allocation. A total of around 32 samples were included in the TCR-sequenced set, comprising roughly 19 Ad26.COV2.S vaccine recipients, 5 placebo recipients and 8 SARS-CoV-2 convalescent individuals. Participants in the trial were split at random into five groups of five each, receiving low-dose or high-dose Ad26.COV2.S once or twice, or else placebo on both occasions. Ad26.COV2.S was administered intramuscularly at a dose of 5x10^10 or 1x10^11 viral particles, either as one shot or as two shots given 56 days apart. TCRbeta repertoire sequencing was used to assess the specificity and breadth of SARS-CoV-2-reactive T cell receptors after Ad26.COV2.S vaccination.

According to the study, the label for this sample's treatment or condition signals: around 19 received Ad26.COV2.S at low or high dose, single or two shots; 5 received placebo; per-sample allocation not given. For vaccine and placebo recipients, repertoires were sequenced using samples collected on day 63 after the first injection. Cohort 1b enrolled some 25 adults aged 18-55 years at a single site in Boston, USA, between 29 July and 7 August 2020. Ad26.COV2.S was a replication-incompetent adenovirus type 26 vector that expressed a prefusion-stabilized SARS-CoV-2 spike protein derived from the original Wuhan strain. Overall results and qualifications from the work: Comparing responses between vaccine doses or regimens was not something the study was powered to do. After vaccination, substantial breadth of spike-specific CD8+ and CD4+ T cell responses was reported. The authors noted that total T cell responses may have been underestimated by the TCR breadth and depth analyses. Vaccine and placebo recipients had comparable non-spike TCR breadth, which fits with the vaccine containing only spike. Ad26.COV2.S recipients had higher spike-specific TCR breadth than placebo recipients (P = 0.0014).

TCRbeta CDR3 regions were sequenced with the immunoSEQ Assay. After extraction, genomic DNA underwent amplification by bias-controlled multiplex PCR, followed by high-throughput sequencing. Processing in the source paper ran as follows. To quantify the absolute abundance of every unique TCRbeta CDR3 region, sequences were collapsed and filtered. T cell fraction was estimated by normalization of TCRbeta template counts to usable DNA, with usable DNA being measured through amplification of reference genes present in all nucleated cells. Repertoire TCRs were annotated as SARS-CoV-2-specific when V gene, CDR3 amino acid sequence and J gene were exactly matched to a known reactive TCR set. MIRA supplied the reference SARS-CoV-2 TCR set, which was filtered for enrichment in COVID-19-positive ImmuneCODE repertoires so that public or cross-reactive TCRs were removed. Based on the MIRA antigens, annotated TCRs were further analysed at the level of specific ORF or position within ORF. Breadth was defined as the number of annotated unique rearrangements divided by the total number of unique productive rearrangements, and depth was defined as the summed frequency of the annotated unique rearrangements. Group comparisons of TCR breadth used two-sided Wilcoxon rank-sum tests. TCRdb's version of the immuneACCESS table is confined to in-frame rearrangements and falls short of the full clone set. An unresolved V gene accounts for under half of the shortfall where checked; the remainder is of unknown origin. From that table come the V and J calls and clone size; the DNA was used to work out D and trimming. In this sample the table shows just under 250,000 clones, around 89% of which occur a single time. The top ten clones comprise around 10% of the sample.

V is shortened by 2 bases, J by 7 bases, and the region joining them spans 15 bases. The germline V gene provides CDR1 MDHEN and CDR2 SYDVKM. The CDR3 runs 15 residues from the cysteine to the phenylalanine. CDR3 DNA only is kept here, 45 bases in frame from base 1. Comments on this clone: There is no known antigen for this receptor. Base quality data are lacking; no much larger clone is found one base away.

The sequences come from peripheral blood, collected in a trial of Ad26.COV2.S vaccine versus placebo. The source is a person between 18 and 59 years old who received the Ad26.COV2.S COVID-19 vaccine or a placebo. The chain joins TRBV28 to TRBJ1-5; the D gene is unclear. The CDR3 protein is CASSLPPGGGQPQHF. The bases read TGTGCCAGCAGTTTACCCCCGGGAGGTGGGCAGCCCCAGCATTTT.